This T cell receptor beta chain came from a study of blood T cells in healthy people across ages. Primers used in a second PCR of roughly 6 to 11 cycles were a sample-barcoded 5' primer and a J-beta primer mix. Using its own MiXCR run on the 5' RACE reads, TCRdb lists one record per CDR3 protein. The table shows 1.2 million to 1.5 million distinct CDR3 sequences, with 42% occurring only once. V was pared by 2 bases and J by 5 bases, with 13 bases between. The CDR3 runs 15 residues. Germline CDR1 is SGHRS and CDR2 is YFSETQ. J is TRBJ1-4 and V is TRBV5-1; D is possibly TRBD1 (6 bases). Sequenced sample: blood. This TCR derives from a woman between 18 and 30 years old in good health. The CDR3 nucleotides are TGCGCCAGCAGCTTTACGGACAGCCAAAATGAAAAACTGTTTTTT. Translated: CASSFTDSQNEKLFF. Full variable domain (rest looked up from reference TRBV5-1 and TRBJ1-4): KAGVTQTPRYLIKTRGQQVTLSCSPISGHRSVSWYQQTPGQGLQFLFEYFSETQRNKGNFPGRFSGRQFSNSRSEMNVSTLELGDSALYLCASSFTDSQNEKLFFGSGTQLSVL.